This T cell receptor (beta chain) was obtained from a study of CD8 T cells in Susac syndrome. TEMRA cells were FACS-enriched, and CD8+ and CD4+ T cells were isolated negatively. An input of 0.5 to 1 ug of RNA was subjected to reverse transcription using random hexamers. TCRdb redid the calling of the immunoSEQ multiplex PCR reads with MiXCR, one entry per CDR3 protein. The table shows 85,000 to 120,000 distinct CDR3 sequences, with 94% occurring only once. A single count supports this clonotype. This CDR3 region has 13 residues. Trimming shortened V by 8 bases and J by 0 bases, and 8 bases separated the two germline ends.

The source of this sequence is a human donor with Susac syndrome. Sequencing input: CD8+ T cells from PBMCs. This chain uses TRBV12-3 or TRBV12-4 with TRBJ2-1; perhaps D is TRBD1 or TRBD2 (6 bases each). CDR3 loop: CASGGPSYNEQFF. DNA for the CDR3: TGTGCCAGCGGGGGGCCCTCCTACAATGAGCAGTTCTTC.